Here is one T cell receptor beta chain with its context. Its antigen remains unidentified. The data were taken from a study of shared clonotypes between healthy human individuals. About the research overall: A donor's plate count was three for CD4 naive and three for CD4 memory; CD8 naive had two and CD8 memory one.

The CDR3 has 14 amino acids. Per germline, CDR1 MNHEY and CDR2 SVGAGI. V was pared by 0 bases and J by 8 bases, with 13 bases between. The repertoire was sequenced with immunoSEQ multiplex PCR; TCRdb's copy has only in-frame clones and lacks some. The table includes a few million clones, around 95% detected once. Study-wide findings and caveats: In general, naive subsets displayed greater estimated richness than memory subsets did. Four donors had 4% to 6.5% of their naive CD4 clonotypes in common.

The sequencing input was naive CD4+ T cells sorted from blood. Regarding subset: CD45RA+ positively selected. The chain combines TRBV6-5 with TRBJ1-2; weak D call: TRBD1 (6 bases). The TCR sequence derives from a man in his late teens or twenties in good health. Here the CDR3 DNA reads TGTGCCAGCAGTTACTCGGCAGGGGTGAGGGGCTACACCTTC. The encoded protein is CASSYSAGVRGYTF.